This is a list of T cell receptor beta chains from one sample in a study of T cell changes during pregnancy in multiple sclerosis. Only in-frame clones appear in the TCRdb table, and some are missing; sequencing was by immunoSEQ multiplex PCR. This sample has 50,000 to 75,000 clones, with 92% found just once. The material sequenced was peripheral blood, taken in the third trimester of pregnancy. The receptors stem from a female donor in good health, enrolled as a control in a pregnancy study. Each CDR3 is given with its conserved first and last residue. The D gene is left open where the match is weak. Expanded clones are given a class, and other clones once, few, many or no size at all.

CASSLRQYNSPLHF	TGTGCCAGCAGCTTGAGACAGTATAATTCACCCCTCCACTTT	TRBV5-6	.	.	TRBJ1-6
CAISERGTNTGELFF	TGTGCCATCAGTGAGAGAGGTACTAACACCGGGGAGCTGTTTTTT	TRBV10-3	.	.	TRBJ2-2
CASSVDSLDTQYF	TGCGCCAGCAGTGTGGACTCGTTGGATACGCAGTATTTT	TRBV10-2	.	.	TRBJ2-3
CASSQGQFNYGYTF	TGCGCCAGCAGCCAAGGGCAGTTCAACTATGGCTACACCTTC	TRBV4-1	.	.	TRBJ1-2
CASSPDRDVNTEAFF	TGTGCCAGCAGTCCCGACAGGGATGTGAACACTGAAGCTTTCTTT	TRBV7-9	TRBD1	.	TRBJ1-1
CASSWGQGFADTQYF	TGCGCCAGCAGCTGGGGACAGGGATTTGCAGATACGCAGTATTTT	TRBV5-1	TRBD1	.	TRBJ2-3
CASSQEVSARPYEQYF	TGTGCCAGCAGCCAAGAAGTATCGGCCAGGCCTTACGAGCAGTACTTC	TRBV4-2	.	.	TRBJ2-7
CASSIPSLHPGTAASGYGYTF	TGTGCCAGTAGTATCCCATCCCTCCATCCCGGGACAGCCGCCTCGGGCTATGGCTACACCTTC	TRBV19	TRBD1	.	TRBJ1-2
CASSSRRVNTGELFF	TGTGCCAGCAGCTCGCGCAGGGTGAACACCGGGGAGCTGTTTTTT	TRBV7-6	.	.	TRBJ2-2
CASSQGWGGSYGYTF	TGCGCCAGCAGCCAAGGTTGGGGGGGTAGCTATGGCTACACCTTC	TRBV4-3	.	once	TRBJ1-2
CASSPEEDTQYF	TGTGCCAGCAGCCCGGAGGAAGATACGCAGTATTTT	TRBV11-1	.	.	TRBJ2-3
CASRGQGLYF	TGTGCCAGCAGGGGACAGGGTCTGTACTTC	TRBV28	TRBD1	once	TRBJ2-7
CASGFPSVEDGYTF	TGTGCTAGTGGCTTCCCGTCGGTGGAGGATGGCTACACCTTC	TRBV12-5	.	.	TRBJ1-2
CASSEQASGGPNEQFF	TGTGCCAGCAGTGAACAGGCTAGCGGGGGCCCCAATGAGCAGTTCTTC	TRBV2	TRBD2	.	TRBJ2-1
CASSSSDYGYTF	TGTGCCAGCAGTTCCAGTGACTATGGCTACACCTTC	TRBV28	.	.	TRBJ1-2
CASSPGDSSYNEQFF	TGTGCCAGTTCCCCCGGGGACAGCTCCTACAATGAGCAGTTCTTC	TRBV6-5	TRBD1	.	TRBJ2-1
CASSVDTYEQYF	TGTGCCAGCTCAGTAGATACCTACGAGCAGTACTTC	TRBV18	.	.	TRBJ2-7
CASSPMGPGNIQYF	TGTGCCAGCAGCCCAATGGGGCCCGGGAACATTCAGTACTTC	TRBV5-4	.	.	TRBJ2-4
CSVERGLSEAFF	TGCAGCGTTGAAAGGGGGCTCTCTGAAGCTTTCTTT	TRBV29-1	TRBD1	.	TRBJ1-1
CASKDQVLSGELFF	TGTGCCAGTAAAGACCAGGTCCTCTCCGGGGAGCTGTTTTTT	TRBV19	.	.	TRBJ2-2
CASSFSGGPVSSYEQYF	TGTGCCAGTAGTTTTAGCGGGGGGCCCGTCAGCTCCTACGAGCAGTACTTC	TRBV19	TRBD2	.	TRBJ2-7
CASSQEIAVFGNEQFF	TGCGCCAGCAGCCAAGAAATAGCGGTATTTGGCAATGAGCAGTTCTTC	TRBV4-3	.	.	TRBJ2-1
CASSLAPQHF	TGTGCCAGCTCTTTAGCGCCCCAGCATTTT	TRBV18	.	.	TRBJ1-5
CSVIKYTGELFF	TGCAGCGTTATTAAATACACCGGGGAGCTGTTTTTT	TRBV29-1	.	.	TRBJ2-2
CAWSVRDEQYF	TGTGCCTGGAGTGTCCGGGACGAGCAGTACTTC	TRBV30	.	.	TRBJ2-7
CASSEVGGQVYNEQFF	TGTGCCAGCAGTGAGGTGGGCGGACAGGTATACAATGAGCAGTTCTTC	TRBV6-1	TRBD1	.	TRBJ2-1
CASSLSDRPYVGYTF	TGTGCCAGCAGCTTATCGGACAGACCCTATGTTGGCTACACCTTC	TRBV7-9	.	.	TRBJ1-2
CSVLGTGTSEHASTDTQYF	TGCAGCGTCCTGGGGACCGGGACTAGCGAACACGCTAGCACAGATACGCAGTATTTT	TRBV29-1	TRBD2	.	TRBJ2-3
CASSNRDRSETQYF	TGTGCCAGTAGTAACCGGGACAGGTCCGAGACCCAGTACTTC	TRBV19	TRBD1	.	TRBJ2-5
CASSVGLAGGTDTQYF	TGTGCCAGCAGCGTAGGTCTAGCGGGGGGCACAGATACGCAGTATTTT	TRBV9	TRBD2	once	TRBJ2-3
CASSLVLGQEWVTEAFF	TGTGCCAGCAGCTTAGTTCTCGGACAGGAATGGGTCACTGAAGCTTTCTTT	TRBV7-2	TRBD1	.	TRBJ1-1
CASSEGADASYEQYF	TGTGCCAGCAGTGAAGGGGCTGACGCCTCCTACGAGCAGTACTTC	TRBV6-1	.	.	TRBJ2-7
CASSRTGGDQPQHF	TGCGCCAGCAGTCGGACAGGGGGCGATCAGCCCCAGCATTTT	TRBV10-2	TRBD1	.	TRBJ1-5
CASSLGQGIYGYTF	TGTGCCAGCAGTTTAGGACAGGGGATATATGGCTACACCTTC	TRBV28	TRBD1	.	TRBJ1-2
CASSFSGTGALNTEAFF	TGCGCCAGCAGCTTCTCCGGGACAGGGGCCTTGAACACTGAAGCTTTCTTT	TRBV5-1	TRBD1	.	TRBJ1-1
CSVEDLGTSSPDEQFF	TGCAGCGTTGAAGATCTGGGGACTAGCTCGCCGGATGAGCAGTTCTTC	TRBV29-1	TRBD2	.	TRBJ2-1
CASSTGAAGGTDTQYF	TGTGCCAGCAGCACGGGGGCCGCAGGGGGTACAGATACGCAGTATTTT	TRBV7-9	.	.	TRBJ2-3
CASSATASGTTGNTIYF	TGTGCCAGCAGCGCAACAGCGTCGGGGACAACTGGAAACACCATATATTTT	TRBV5-6	.	.	TRBJ1-3
CASSLIRGYTEAFF	TGTGCCAGCAGCTTAATTAGGGGCTACACTGAAGCTTTCTTT	TRBV11-2	.	.	TRBJ1-1
CASSPPGTASTYEQYF	TGTGCCAGCTCACCACCAGGGACAGCATCAACCTACGAGCAGTACTTC	TRBV18	TRBD1	.	TRBJ2-7
CASSHHRGGYSNQPQHF	TGCGCCAGCAGCCACCACAGGGGCGGGTATAGCAATCAGCCCCAGCATTTT	TRBV4-1	TRBD1	.	TRBJ1-5
CASSQDGGVLLF	TGTGCCAGCAGCCAAGATGGCGGGGTCCTTCTCTTC	TRBV4-2	.	.	TRBJ2-1
CASSLSGTRAYEQYF	TGTGCCAGCAGTTTATCGGGGACTCGCGCCTACGAGCAGTACTTC	TRBV27	.	.	TRBJ2-7
CASTQGQGPTGELFF	TGTGCCAGCACCCAGGGACAGGGGCCCACCGGGGAGCTGTTTTTT	TRBV5-4	TRBD1	.	TRBJ2-2
CASSSSTGELFF	TGTGCCAGCAGCTCCTCCACCGGGGAGCTGTTTTTT	TRBV11-2	.	.	TRBJ2-2
CASSLVDSKNTEAFF	TGTGCCAGCAGCTTGGTTGACAGCAAGAACACTGAAGCTTTCTTT	TRBV5-6	.	.	TRBJ1-1
CASSLSAGAGTGELFF	TGTGCCAGCAGCTTATCCGCGGGAGCAGGTACCGGGGAGCTGTTTTTT	TRBV7-2	TRBD2	.	TRBJ2-2